This is a list of T cell receptor beta chains from one sample in a study of molecular identifiers for immune sequencing clone quantification. TCRdb recomputed calls from the PCR reads with MiXCR, one row per CDR3 protein. Of approximately 630,000 distinct CDR3 sequences listed, about 25% are singletons. The sample comprised naive CD8+ T cells from blood, with Jurkat cell RNA spiked in. The receptors come from a human donor in good health. Some libraries in this study had Jurkat cell RNA spiked in. CDR3s include the opening cysteine and the closing phenylalanine or tryptophan. Clone size is given for some rows only: seen once, a few or many times, or a class if the clone is expanded.

cdr3_aa: CASSLLGGGLYEQYF
clone_size: many
v_call: TRBV7-2

cdr3_aa: CASRYKYQETQYF
clone_size: few
v_call: TRBV3-1

cdr3_aa: CASSQATGAITDTQYF
clone_size: few
v_call: TRBV4-3

cdr3_aa: CASSATGFQETQYF
clone_size: many
v_call: TRBV14

cdr3_aa: CASSPAGAGYEQYF
clone_size: few
v_call: TRBV5-6

cdr3_aa: CASTRTSGGEETQYF
clone_size: few
v_call: TRBV10-2

cdr3_aa: CSVVGAGEAFF
clone_size: many
v_call: TRBV29-1

cdr3_aa: CASSLRGDGNTIYF
clone_size: many
v_call: TRBV28

cdr3_aa: CASSIGVGSYEQYF
clone_size: -
v_call: TRBV19

cdr3_aa: CASSQDQGGNSYEQYF
clone_size: -
v_call: TRBV4-1

cdr3_aa: CSVELDIETSGILDTGELFF
clone_size: many
v_call: TRBV29-1

cdr3_aa: CASSPTGNTEAFF
clone_size: many
v_call: TRBV6-5

cdr3_aa: CASSQDQDDDTEAFF
clone_size: -
v_call: TRBV4-3

cdr3_aa: CASSQVGQGASNEQFF
clone_size: few
v_call: TRBV4-2

cdr3_aa: CASSSGTSYSTDTQYF
clone_size: many
v_call: TRBV27

cdr3_aa: CASSYPNRATNEKLFF
clone_size: few
v_call: TRBV6-5

cdr3_aa: CAWSDGQKNEQFF
clone_size: -
v_call: TRBV30

cdr3_aa: CANSGGLGGNQPQHF
clone_size: -
v_call: TRBV2

cdr3_aa: CASSSTTGSGYGELFF
clone_size: once
v_call: TRBV11-2

cdr3_aa: CASKGHTSNQPQHF
clone_size: many
v_call: TRBV2

cdr3_aa: CASSPRLAGGSHEQFF
clone_size: many
v_call: TRBV7-6

cdr3_aa: CASSFWGTSGKNIQYF
clone_size: many
v_call: TRBV5-1

cdr3_aa: CSAPPFGPGHGENEQYF
clone_size: many
v_call: TRBV20-1

cdr3_aa: CAWSFVTTDTQYF
clone_size: many
v_call: TRBV30

cdr3_aa: CASSPRTGPYNEQFF
clone_size: -
v_call: TRBV4-1

cdr3_aa: CASSTQVGGGYGYTF
clone_size: -
v_call: TRBV7-2

cdr3_aa: CSVEGRLAGLTDTQYF
clone_size: many
v_call: TRBV29-1

cdr3_aa: CASSQENTITDTQYF
clone_size: -
v_call: TRBV4-1

cdr3_aa: CASSEGGTGGTYF
clone_size: few
v_call: TRBV2

cdr3_aa: CASSSGTNSYEQYF
clone_size: few
v_call: TRBV5-1

cdr3_aa: CASSLRSGDETSRSYLYGNEQFF
clone_size: -
v_call: TRBV7-9

cdr3_aa: CSARGTTPYEQYF
clone_size: many
v_call: TRBV20-1

cdr3_aa: CASSEWGQGADTQYF
clone_size: few
v_call: TRBV25-1

cdr3_aa: CARSQDPGRGEKLFF
clone_size: -
v_call: TRBV3-1

cdr3_aa: CATLGAYEQYF
clone_size: many
v_call: TRBV7-9

cdr3_aa: CASSQGTDPFEQYF
clone_size: few
v_call: TRBV27

cdr3_aa: CAISWASGDYEQYF
clone_size: few
v_call: TRBV10-3

cdr3_aa: CASSPHRVEQFF
clone_size: few
v_call: TRBV28

cdr3_aa: CASSLGPSGRTDTQYF
clone_size: -
v_call: TRBV7-3

cdr3_aa: CASNLLGVETQYF
clone_size: many
v_call: TRBV28

cdr3_aa: CASSLTGYLYYEQYF
clone_size: -
v_call: TRBV5-4

cdr3_aa: CASSQEVFERVNNEQFF
clone_size: few
v_call: TRBV14

cdr3_aa: CASSMTPVEELFF
clone_size: -
v_call: TRBV19

cdr3_aa: CAWSLRAVRTGELFF
clone_size: many
v_call: TRBV30

cdr3_aa: CASSLGGSTEGFF
clone_size: -
v_call: TRBV4-3

cdr3_aa: CSVTGEVFADTQYF
clone_size: many
v_call: TRBV29-1

cdr3_aa: CASSLLAGKGTDTQYF
clone_size: -
v_call: TRBV27

cdr3_aa: CASTEGLAGAGETQYF
clone_size: -
v_call: TRBV9

cdr3_aa: CASSHTPEGSNTEAFF
clone_size: few
v_call: TRBV7-9

cdr3_aa: CASSVETGISYEQYF
clone_size: few
v_call: TRBV9

cdr3_aa: CASNLGNRPQHF
clone_size: -
v_call: TRBV19

cdr3_aa: CASSQDRGANQPQHF
clone_size: many
v_call: TRBV4-1

cdr3_aa: CASRRRWTDNIQYF
clone_size: many
v_call: TRBV28

cdr3_aa: CASSGRGLDEQYF
clone_size: -
v_call: TRBV6-5

cdr3_aa: CASSLYHRGRHTDTQYF
clone_size: many
v_call: TRBV28